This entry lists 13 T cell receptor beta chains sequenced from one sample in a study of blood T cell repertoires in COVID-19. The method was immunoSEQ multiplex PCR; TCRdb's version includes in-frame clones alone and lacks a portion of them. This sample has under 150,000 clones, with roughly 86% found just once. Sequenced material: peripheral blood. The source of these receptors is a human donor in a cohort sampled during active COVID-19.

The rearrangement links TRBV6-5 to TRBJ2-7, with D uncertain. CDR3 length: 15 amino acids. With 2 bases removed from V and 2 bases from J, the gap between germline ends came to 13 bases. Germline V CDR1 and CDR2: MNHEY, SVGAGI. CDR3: CASSYTTEQTYEQYF. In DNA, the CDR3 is TGTGCCAGCAGTTACACCACGGAGCAAACCTACGAGCAGTACTTC.

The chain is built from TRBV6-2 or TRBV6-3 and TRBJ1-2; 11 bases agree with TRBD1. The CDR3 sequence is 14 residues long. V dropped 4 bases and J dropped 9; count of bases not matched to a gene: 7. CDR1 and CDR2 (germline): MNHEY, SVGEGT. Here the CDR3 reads CASSSGTGGVSYTF. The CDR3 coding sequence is TGTGCCAGCAGTTCCGGGACAGGGGGGGTGAGCTACACCTTC.

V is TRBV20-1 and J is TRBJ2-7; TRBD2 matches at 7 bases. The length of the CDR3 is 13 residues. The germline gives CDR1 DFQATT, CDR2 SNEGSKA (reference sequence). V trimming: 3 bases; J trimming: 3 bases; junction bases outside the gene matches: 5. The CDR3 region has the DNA TGCAGTGCTAGTGAGGGACTAAACTACGAGCAGTACTTC. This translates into CSASEGLNYEQYF.

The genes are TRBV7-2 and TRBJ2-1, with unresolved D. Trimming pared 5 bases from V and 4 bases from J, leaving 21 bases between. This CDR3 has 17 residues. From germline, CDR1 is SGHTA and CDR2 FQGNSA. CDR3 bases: TGTGCCAGCAGCGATCTCACTCAGTTTAGCAGATACAATGAGCAGTTCTTC. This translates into CASSDLTQFSRYNEQFF. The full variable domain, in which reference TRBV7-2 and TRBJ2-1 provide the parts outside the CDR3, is GAGVSQSPSNKVTEKGKDVELRCDPISGHTALYWYRQSLGQGLEFLIYFQGNSAPDKSGLPSDRFSAERTGGSVSTLTIQRTQQEDSAVYLCASSDLTQFSRYNEQFFGPGTRLTVL.

CDR3 nucleotides: TGTGCCTGGAGTGTAGGACGGGGGGGTCCCTACGAGCAGTACTTC. Amino acid sequence: CAWSVGRGGPYEQYF. The J gene is TRBJ2-7, the V gene TRBV30; 8 bases fit TRBD2. CDR1 and CDR2 from the germline V gene are GTSNPN and SVGIG (reference sequence). This CDR3 spans 15 amino acids. After removal of 0 bases from V and 2 bases from J, the junction contained 6 bases not matched to a gene.

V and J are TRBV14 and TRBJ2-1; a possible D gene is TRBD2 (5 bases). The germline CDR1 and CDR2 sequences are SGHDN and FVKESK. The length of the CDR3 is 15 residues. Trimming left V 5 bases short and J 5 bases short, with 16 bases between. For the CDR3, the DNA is TGTGCCAGCAGCACGAGACTCGTACTAGACAATGAGCAGTTCTTC. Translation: CASSTRLVLDNEQFF.

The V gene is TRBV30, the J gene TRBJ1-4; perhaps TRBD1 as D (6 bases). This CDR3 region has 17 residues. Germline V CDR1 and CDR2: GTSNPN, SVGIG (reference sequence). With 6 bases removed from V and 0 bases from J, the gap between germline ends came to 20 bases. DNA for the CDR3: TGTGCCTGCTACAGGGTAGGGGCGATACCAACTAATGAAAAACTGTTTTTT. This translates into CACYRVGAIPTNEKLFF.

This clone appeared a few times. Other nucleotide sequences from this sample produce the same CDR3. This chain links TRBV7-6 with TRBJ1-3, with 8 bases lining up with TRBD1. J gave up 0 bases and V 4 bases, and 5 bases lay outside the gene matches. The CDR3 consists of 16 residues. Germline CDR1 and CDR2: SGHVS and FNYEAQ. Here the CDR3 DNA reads TGTGCCAGCAGCTCACCGGGACAGGACTCTGGAAACACCATATATTTT. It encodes CASSSPGQDSGNTIYF.

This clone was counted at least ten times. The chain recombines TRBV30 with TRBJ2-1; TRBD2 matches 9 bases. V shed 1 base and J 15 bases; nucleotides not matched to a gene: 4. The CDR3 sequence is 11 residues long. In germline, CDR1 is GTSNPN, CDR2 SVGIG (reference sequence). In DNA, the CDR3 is TGTGCCTGGAGTGCAGGGACTAGCAGGTTCTTC. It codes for CAWSAGTSRFF.

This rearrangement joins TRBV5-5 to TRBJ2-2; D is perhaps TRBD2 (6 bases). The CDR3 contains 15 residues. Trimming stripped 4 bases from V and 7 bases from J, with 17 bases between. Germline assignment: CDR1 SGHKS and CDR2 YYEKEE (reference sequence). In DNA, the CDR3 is TGTGCCAGCAGCCCAGGACTACGACAGCTCGGGGAGCTGTTTTTT. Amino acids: CASSPGLRQLGELFF.

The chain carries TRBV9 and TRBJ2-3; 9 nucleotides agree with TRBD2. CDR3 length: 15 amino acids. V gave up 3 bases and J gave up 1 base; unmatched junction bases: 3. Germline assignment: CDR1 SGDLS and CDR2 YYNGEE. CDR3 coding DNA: TGTGCCAGCAGCGGTAGCGGGAGCCGCACAGATACGCAGTATTTT. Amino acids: CASSGSGSRTDTQYF.

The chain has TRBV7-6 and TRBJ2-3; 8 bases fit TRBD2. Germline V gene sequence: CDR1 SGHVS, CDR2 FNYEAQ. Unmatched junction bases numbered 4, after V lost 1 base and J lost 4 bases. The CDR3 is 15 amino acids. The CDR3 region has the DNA TGTGCCAGCAGCTTAGGGGGACTAGGCGCAGATACGCAGTATTTT. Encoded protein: CASSLGGLGADTQYF.

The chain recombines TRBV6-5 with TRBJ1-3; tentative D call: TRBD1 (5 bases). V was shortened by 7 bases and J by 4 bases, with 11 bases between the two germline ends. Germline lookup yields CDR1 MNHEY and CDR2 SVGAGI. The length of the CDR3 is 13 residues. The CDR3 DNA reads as TGTGCCAGCACGGGGGTCCCCGGAAACACCATATATTTT. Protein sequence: CASTGVPGNTIYF.